This TCR beta chain is drawn from a study of T cell responses to AZD1222 COVID-19 vaccine. Second-dose schedules of about 4 or about 12 weeks were combined. Sequencing was performed with immunoSEQ multiplex PCR; in TCRdb, only in-frame clones are kept and a portion is missing. The sample gives 180,000 or so clones, approximately 93% of which show up once; 1.5% to 2% is in the top ten. This CDR3 spans 16 amino acids. The V and J ends lost 4 bases and 2 bases, in that order; junction bases with no gene match: 6. Per germline, CDR1 MGHRA and CDR2 YSYEKL. Sequenced material: peripheral blood, taken 28 days after the second AZD1222 dose. The chain uses TRBV4-1 and TRBJ1-3, with 9 bases matching TRBD1. The origin of this receptor is an adult who received the AZD1222 COVID-19 vaccine. CDR3: CASSLGQGGTGNTIYF. CDR3 nucleotides: TGCGCCAGCAGCCTGGGACAGGGAGGAACTGGAAACACCATATATTTT.